Sequencing of this TCR beta chain was carried out in a study of blood T cell repertoires in COVID-19. About the research overall: Acute and convalescent COVID-19 samples came from the United States, Italy and Spain. Sources were T cells, B-cell-depleted T cells, or PBMCs; the material itself was cDNA or gDNA.

This clone was picked up a small number of times. The V end was cut by 5 bases, the J end by 2 bases, with 17 bases between. The CDR3 consists of 16 residues. Germline lookup yields CDR1 LNHDA and CDR2 SQIVND (reference sequence). Original processing notes: Estimation of nucleated cell counts was performed using reference gene primer amplification. Profiled with immunoSEQ multiplex PCR; TCRdb holds only in-frame clones, not every one. The V and J calls and the clone size are those of that table, but D and trimming were determined from the DNA. Of under 250,000 clones in the sample, roughly 80% were seen once.

The chain has TRBV19 and TRBJ2-3, with D perhaps TRBD2 (5 bases). The TCR was taken from a woman in her 70s with acute or convalescent COVID-19. The sequencing input was peripheral blood. CDR3 nucleotides: TGTGCCAGTAGTCAGAGAGCGGAGCCCCTCACAGATACGCAGTATTTT. Translation gives CASSQRAEPLTDTQYF.